The rows below give T cell receptor beta chains drawn from one sample of a study of OX40 agonist ivuxolimab in advanced cancers. Sequenced by immunoSEQ multiplex PCR; TCRdb stores in-frame clones only, minus some. Of roughly 59,000 clones listed, about 91% were seen once; the top ten hold 13%. The sample was CD4+ or CD8+ T cells sorted from blood, taken in a trial of the OX40 agonist ivuxolimab. Every receptor here comes from an adult with an advanced solid tumor such as melanoma, head and neck, liver or kidney cancer. Each CDR3 is given with its conserved first and last residue. The order of the fields is J gene, V gene, CDR3 protein.

>TRBJ2-7|TRBV14
CASSPWTSGGEQYF
>TRBJ1-4|TRBV27
CASSYRDSLEKLFF
>TRBJ2-2|TRBV27
CASKTGSTGELFF
>TRBJ2-7|TRBV6-1
CASSEVRGQFDEQYF
>TRBJ2-7|TRBV11-1
CASSFLASGYEQYF
>TRBJ2-1|TRBV5-6
CATSSGTLKNEQFF
>TRBJ2-1|TRBV9
CASSQWGLVDEQFF
>TRBJ2-5|TRBV7-9
CASSFGGSIYF
>TRBJ1-3|TRBV6-5
CASSYGLPSGNTIYF
>TRBJ2-1|TRBV4-1
CASSQTSSGSGNEQFF
>TRBJ1-1|TRBV11-2
CASSLARGAFF
>TRBJ1-1|TRBV19
CASSIGGLRAFF
>TRBJ2-1|TRBV18
CASSPSDSPSYNEQFF
>TRBJ2-2|TRBV27
CASSLTNTGELFF
>TRBJ2-7|TRBV5-1
CASSGTGTYEQYF
>TRBJ2-3|TRBV10-3
CAISESYTSVASTDTQYF
>TRBJ2-7|TRBV2
CASRSIGPYYEQYF
>TRBJ2-7|TRBV2
CASSVEVELYEQYF
>TRBJ2-2|TRBV9
CASSERTGGDTGELFF
>TRBJ2-1|TRBV5-1
CASSLGSGYEQFF
>TRBJ1-6|TRBV2
CASSAGGRPLHF
>TRBJ1-5|TRBV6-6
CASSNDRIYSNQPQHF
>TRBJ1-1|TRBV2
CASSDEGPEAFF
>TRBJ1-1|TRBV6-5
CASSYSIPPGGTEAFF
>TRBJ2-7|TRBV5-1
CASSPGTGADEQYF
>TRBJ2-3|TRBV13
CASSERGGTDTQYF
>TRBJ1-1|TRBV19
CASRTGTGVVTEAFF
>TRBJ2-1|TRBV19
CASSSTTSGSREQFF
>TRBJ1-2|TRBV6-5
CASSYADRAYGYTF
>TRBJ2-3|TRBV29-1
CSVPLGLAGDTQYF
>TRBJ2-5|TRBV6-1
CASSTGLAGGETQYF
>TRBJ1-1|TRBV29-1
CSVARNTEAFF